The next 24 T cell receptor beta chains were all read from a single sample in a study of cytomegalovirus exposure and HLA in healthy donors. A multiplex PCR was run with 60 Vbeta primers and 13 Jbeta primers. Here immunoSEQ multiplex PCR was the method, and the copy in TCRdb shows in-frame clones only, minus some. This table has approximately 85,000 clones, more than 55% appearing once. The sequenced material came from PBMCs. These receptors originate from a woman aged 25 to 39 in good health and CMV-seropositive.

This clone was seen a handful of times. The chain links TRBV4-3 to TRBJ2-7, with 9 bases that match TRBD1. Unmatched junction bases numbered 9, after V lost 1 base and J lost 5 bases. This CDR3 spans 16 amino acids. Germline V CDR1 and CDR2: LGHNA, YSLEER. The CDR3 DNA sequence: TGCGCCAGCAGCCAAGCCAACACCGGGACAGGGAACGAGCAGTACTTC. This codes for CASSQANTGTGNEQYF.

This clone was seen more than once but under ten times. The chain joins TRBV18 to TRBJ1-4; D is perhaps TRBD1 (5 bases). The CDR3 extends over 13 amino acids. V lost 8 bases, J lost 4 bases, and 11 bases lay in between. The V gene's germline CDR1 is KGHSH and CDR2 LQKENI. This CDR3 is CASRAGINEKLFF. For the CDR3, the DNA is TGTGCCAGCCGGGCAGGGATTAATGAAAAACTGTTTTTT.

The genes are TRBV2 and TRBJ2-5; D gene unclear. The CDR3 loop spans 15 amino acids. CDR1 and CDR2 from the germline V gene are SNHLY and FYNNEI. Trimming shortened V by 7 bases and J by 2 bases, and 17 bases separated the two germline ends. The CDR3 DNA is TGTGCCAGCATGGAAATACCTAGTGGACAAGAGACCCAGTACTTC. It specifies CASMEIPSGQETQYF.

A note on this clone: Relative to the germline gene, one junction end is altered; a read error may explain this. The chain uses TRBV10-3 and TRBJ1-2; tentative D call: TRBD1 (6 bases). The CDR3 covers 13 residues. Per the germline V gene, CDR1 is ENHRY and CDR2 is SYGVKD. CDR3: CAITSDRFYGYPF. The CDR3 bases are TGTGCCATCACCTCGGACAGATTCTATGGCTACCCCTTC.

This clone came up once. The chain employs TRBV5-1 and TRBJ1-2; 7 bases align to TRBD1. Unmatched junction bases numbered 8, after V lost 4 bases and J lost 5 bases. The CDR3 sequence is 14 residues long. Germline assignment: CDR1 SGHRS and CDR2 YFSETQ. This CDR3 is CASSQPGQSYGYTF. CDR3 DNA: TGCGCCAGCAGCCAACCGGGACAGAGTTATGGCTACACCTTC.

The chain combines TRBV5-1 with TRBJ2-5; the match to TRBD1 covers 7 bases. The DNA end is a closer match to TRBJ2-7, so the J assignment may be wrong. This CDR3 contains 15 residues. Germline values: CDR1 SGHRS, CDR2 YFSETQ. CDR3 protein: CASSQEDRFSYEQYF. DNA for the CDR3: TGCGCCAGCAGCCAGGAGGACAGGTTCTCCTACGAGCAGTACTTC.

This CDR3 is CASSPPPGGDTQYF. CDR3 DNA sequence: TGTGCCAGCAGCCCCCCTCCGGGGGGGGATACGCAGTATTTT. The rearrangement uses TRBV4-2 and TRBJ2-3; 8 positions agree with TRBD2. Trimming cost V 4 bases and J 6 bases; bases outside gene matches: 6. This CDR3 comprises 14 residues. The germline CDR1 and CDR2 sequences are LGHNA and YNFKEQ.

The CDR3 protein is CASSRDRNYGYTF. The CDR3 nucleotides are TGTGCCAGCAGCAGAGACAGGAACTATGGCTACACCTTC. The chain employs TRBV7-3 and TRBJ1-2, with D maybe TRBD1 (6 bases). This CDR3 has 13 residues. The germline gives CDR1 SGHTA, CDR2 FQGTGA. V was trimmed by 5 bases and J by 2 bases, leaving 9 bases between them.

The CDR3, as DNA: TGTGCCAGCAGCAAGGAAGACAGGGAGGGCAATCAGCCCCAGCATTTT. Translated, it gives CASSKEDREGNQPQHF. The chain has TRBV21-1 and TRBJ1-5; the table's D call, TRBD1, has no DNA check behind it. TRBV21-1 is termed a pseudogene. This CDR3 is built from 16 residues.

This chain uses TRBV7-9 with TRBJ2-7; unclear D gene. Germline lookup yields CDR1 SEHNR and CDR2 FQNEAQ (reference sequence). The CDR3 has 14 amino acids. The V and J ends lost 1 base and 2 bases respectively, with 9 bases between them. CDR3 coding DNA: TGTGCCAGCAGCTTAGGCGGAATTACCTACGAGCAGTACTTC. Translation gives CASSLGGITYEQYF.

V gene TRBV7-2 combines with J gene TRBJ2-3; D might be TRBD2 (6 bases). CDR3 length: 14 residues. V shed 2 bases and J shed 1 base, with 7 bases lying between them. The V gene's germline CDR1 is SGHTA and CDR2 FQGNSA. The CDR3 loop is CASSLIAGTDTQYF. The DNA for the CDR3 is TGTGCCAGCAGCTTAATAGCGGGCACAGATACGCAGTATTTT.

This clone showed up just a few times. The rearrangement links TRBV18 to TRBJ1-2; TRBD1 agrees at 7 bases. Germline trimming cut 1 base from V and 4 bases from J; bases unmatched to any gene: 9. Per the germline V gene, CDR1 is KGHSH and CDR2 is LQKENI. The CDR3 spans 16 residues. The CDR3 loop is CASSPQDRIMGYGYTF. CDR3 nucleotides: TGTGCCAGCTCACCACAGGACAGGATCATGGGCTATGGCTACACCTTC.

The chain joins TRBV18 to TRBJ1-1; possibly TRBD1 for D (6 bases). CDR3 length: 15 residues. V dropped 0 bases and J dropped 6 bases, with 14 bases sitting between them. Looked up from germline, CDR1 is KGHSH and CDR2 is LQKENI. The chain's CDR3 is CASSPPFTGRAEAFF. CDR3 nucleotide sequence: TGTGCCAGCTCACCACCGTTCACAGGGAGGGCTGAAGCTTTCTTT.

The gene calls are TRBV5-1 and TRBJ2-2; TRBD1 agrees at 7 bases. The CDR3 has 15 residues. The germline gives CDR1 SGHRS, CDR2 YFSETQ. V was clipped by 6 bases and J by 0 bases; unmatched bases: 5. As DNA, the CDR3 is TGCGCCAGCACTACAGGGGACCCGAACACCGGGGAGCTGTTTTTT. Translating it yields CASTTGDPNTGELFF.

The genes are TRBV9 and TRBJ2-2; 7 nucleotides match TRBD2. CDR1 and CDR2 (germline): SGDLS, YYNGEE. This CDR3 has 14 residues. With V trimmed by 2 bases and J by 6 bases, 4 bases remained unmatched. CDR3 sequence: CASSVWGGPGELFF. Written as DNA, the CDR3 is TGTGCCAGCAGCGTTTGGGGGGGTCCCGGGGAGCTGTTTTTT.

In its sample, this clone was seen a few times. The V call is TRBV19, the J call TRBJ1-6; no definite D call. The V and J ends lost 5 bases and 10 bases respectively, with 15 bases between them. CDR1 is LNHDA, CDR2 SQIVND, per germline (reference sequence). This CDR3 contains 14 residues. CDR3 loop: CASSVDRGNSPLHF. The CDR3 DNA sequence: TGTGCCAGTAGTGTTGACCGGGGAAACTCACCCCTCCACTTT.

V gene TRBV9 combines with J gene TRBJ2-3, with D hard to call. V gave up 0 bases and J gave up 1 base, with 9 bases separating them. The CDR3 loop spans 15 amino acids. The germline V gene has CDR1 SGDLS and CDR2 YYNGEE. CDR3 protein: CASSVVDLGTDTQYF. As DNA, the CDR3 is TGTGCCAGCAGCGTAGTAGATTTGGGCACAGATACGCAGTATTTT. The variable domain in full, with the rest retrieved from reference TRBV9 and TRBJ2-3, is DSGVTQTPKHLITATGQRVTLRCSPRSGDLSVYWYQQSLDQGLQFLIQYYNGEERAKGNILERFSAQQFPDLHSELNLSSLELGDSALYFCASSVVDLGTDTQYFGPGTRLTVL.

This chain uses TRBV15 with TRBJ2-4; D is ambiguous. The CDR3 is 14 amino acids. Germline V gives CDR1 LNHNV, CDR2 YYDKDF (reference sequence). Trimming took 1 base from V and 9 from J, leaving 13 bases between them. The DNA for the CDR3 is TGTGCCACCAGCAGAGGGCCGACGGGTCCCATTCAGTACTTC. Encoded protein: CATSRGPTGPIQYF.

The rearrangement uses TRBV18 and TRBJ2-3, with D perhaps matching TRBD2 (5 bases). Germline CDR1 is KGHSH and CDR2 is LQKENI. The CDR3 sequence is 16 residues long. Trimming removed 0 bases from V and 0 bases from J, with 10 bases in between. The CDR3 bases are TGTGCCAGCTCACCACCGGAGCGGACGAGCACAGATACGCAGTATTTT. Translated, it gives CASSPPERTSTDTQYF.

This clone has more than one count but fewer than ten. This chain connects TRBV5-1 to TRBJ2-7, with no clear D. Trimming removed 0 bases at V and 6 bases at J, with 10 bases between. Germline V lookup: CDR1 SGHRS, CDR2 YFSETQ. The CDR3 length is 13 residues. DNA for the CDR3: TGCGCCAGCAGCTTGGCCGATTTAGCCGAGCAGTACTTC. It encodes CASSLADLAEQYF.

This clone has more than one count but fewer than ten. This chain links TRBV7-2 with TRBJ1-3, with no clear D. The CDR3 has 14 residues. CDR1 SGHTA and CDR2 FQGNSA come from the germline V gene. V lost 3 bases and J 0 bases, leaving 6 bases between the germline ends. DNA for the CDR3: TGTGCCAGCAGCTTGCAGTACTCTGGAAACACCATATATTTT. As protein: CASSLQYSGNTIYF.

V is TRBV28 and J is TRBJ1-2; 7 bases line up with TRBD1. Per germline, CDR1 MDHEN and CDR2 SYDVKM. This CDR3 contains 13 residues. With V trimmed by 8 bases and J by 5 bases, 8 bases remained unmatched. CDR3 DNA sequence: TGTGCCAGCCTCGAAGGGACAGTTTATGGCTACACCTTC. Residues: CASLEGTVYGYTF.

The genes are TRBV7-9 and TRBJ2-1; 9 bases line up with TRBD1. The V segment lost 0 bases and the J segment 7 bases; nucleotides outside the gene matches: 1. This CDR3 has 14 amino acids. Germline V gives CDR1 SEHNR, CDR2 FQNEAQ (reference sequence). The CDR3 spells CASSLATGGNEQFF. The CDR3 coding sequence is TGTGCCAGCAGCTTAGCGACAGGGGGAAATGAGCAGTTCTTC.

The V gene is TRBV19, the J gene TRBJ1-2; tentatively, D is TRBD1 (5 bases). The CDR3 has 14 residues. V shed 2 bases and J shed 4 bases, with 11 bases lying between them. Per germline, CDR1 LNHDA and CDR2 SQIVND (reference sequence). The CDR3 DNA follows: TGTGCCAGTAGTATAAGACAGACCATCTATGGCTACACCTTC. It codes for CASSIRQTIYGYTF.